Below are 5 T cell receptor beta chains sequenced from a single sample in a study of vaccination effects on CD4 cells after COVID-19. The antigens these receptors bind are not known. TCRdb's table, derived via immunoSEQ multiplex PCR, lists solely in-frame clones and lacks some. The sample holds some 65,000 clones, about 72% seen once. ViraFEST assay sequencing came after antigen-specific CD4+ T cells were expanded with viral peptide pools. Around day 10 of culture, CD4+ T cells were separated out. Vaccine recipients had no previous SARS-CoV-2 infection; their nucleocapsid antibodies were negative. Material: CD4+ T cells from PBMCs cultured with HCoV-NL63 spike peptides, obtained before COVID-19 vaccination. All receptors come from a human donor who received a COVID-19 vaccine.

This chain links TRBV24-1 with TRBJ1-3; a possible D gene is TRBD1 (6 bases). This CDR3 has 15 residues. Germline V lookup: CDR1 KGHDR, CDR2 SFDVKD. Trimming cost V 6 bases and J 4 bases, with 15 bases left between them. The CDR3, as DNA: TGTGCCACCAGTAATCCCGGGACATCCGGAAACACCATATATTTT. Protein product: CATSNPGTSGNTIYF.

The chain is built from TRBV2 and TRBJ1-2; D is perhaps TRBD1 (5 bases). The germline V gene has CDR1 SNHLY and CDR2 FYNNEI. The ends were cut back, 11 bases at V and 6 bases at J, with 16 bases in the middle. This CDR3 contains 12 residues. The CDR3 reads CASQEEGHGYTF. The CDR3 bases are TGTGCCTCCCAGGAGGAGGGACATGGCTACACCTTC.

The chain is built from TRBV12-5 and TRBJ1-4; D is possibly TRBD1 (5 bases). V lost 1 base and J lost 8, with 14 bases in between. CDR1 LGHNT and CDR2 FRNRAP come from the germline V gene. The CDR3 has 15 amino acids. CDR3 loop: CASGLGLSGDEKLFF. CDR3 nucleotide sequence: TGTGCTAGTGGTTTGGGCCTCTCCGGGGACGAAAAACTGTTTTTT.

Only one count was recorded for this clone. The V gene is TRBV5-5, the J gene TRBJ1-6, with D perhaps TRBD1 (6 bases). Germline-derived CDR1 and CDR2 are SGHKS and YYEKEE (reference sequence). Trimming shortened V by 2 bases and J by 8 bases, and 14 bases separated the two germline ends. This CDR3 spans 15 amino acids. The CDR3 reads CASSFRWAGDSPLHF. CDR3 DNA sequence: TGTGCCAGCAGCTTTCGCTGGGCAGGGGATTCACCCCTCCACTTT.

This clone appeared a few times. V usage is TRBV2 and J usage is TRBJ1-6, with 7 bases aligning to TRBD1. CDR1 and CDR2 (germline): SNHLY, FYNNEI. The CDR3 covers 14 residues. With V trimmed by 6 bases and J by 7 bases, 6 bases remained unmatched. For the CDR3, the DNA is TGTGCCAGCAGCCCCCAGGGGGGAAATTCACCCCTCCACTTT. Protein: CASSPQGGNSPLHF.